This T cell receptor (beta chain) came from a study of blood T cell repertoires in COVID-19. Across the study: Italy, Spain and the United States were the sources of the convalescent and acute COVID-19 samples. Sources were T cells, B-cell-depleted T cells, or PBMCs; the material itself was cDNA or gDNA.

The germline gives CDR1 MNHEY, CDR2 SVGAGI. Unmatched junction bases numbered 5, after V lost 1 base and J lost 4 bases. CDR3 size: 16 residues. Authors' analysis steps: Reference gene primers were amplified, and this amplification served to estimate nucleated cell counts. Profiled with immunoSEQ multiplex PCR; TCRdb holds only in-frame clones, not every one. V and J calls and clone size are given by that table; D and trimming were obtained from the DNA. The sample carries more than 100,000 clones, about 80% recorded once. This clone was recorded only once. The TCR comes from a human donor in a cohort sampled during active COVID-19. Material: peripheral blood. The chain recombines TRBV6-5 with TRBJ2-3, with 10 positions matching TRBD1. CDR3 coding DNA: TGTGCCAGCAGTTACTTGAGGACAGGGGGATCAGATACGCAGTATTTT. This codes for CASSYLRTGGSDTQYF.